These T cell receptor beta chains were read from a single sample in a study of CD8 T cells in Susac syndrome. In TCRdb, the immunoSEQ multiplex PCR reads were re-called with MiXCR into one record per CDR3 protein. The table lists about 300,000 distinct CDR3 sequences, 89% of them singletons. The sequenced sample consisted of CD8+ T cells from PBMCs. All receptors derive from a human donor with multiple sclerosis. Each CDR3 is given with its conserved first and last residue. The D gene is left open where the match is weak. Some rows mark clone size as missing; the rest say once, few, many or name a class of expanded clone.

j_gene: TRBJ2-7; abundance: NA; v_gene: TRBV18; d_gene: NA; len: 13; CDR3nt: TGTGCCAGCTCAAGGGACCACTCCTACGAGCAGTACTTC; CDR3aa: CASSRDHSYEQYF
j_gene: TRBJ2-5; abundance: NA; v_gene: TRBV25-1; d_gene: NA; len: 16; CDR3nt: TGTGCCAGCAGTGAATACCGAACAAACGACCAAGAGACCCAGTACTTC; CDR3aa: CASSEYRTNDQETQYF
j_gene: TRBJ2-7; abundance: NA; v_gene: TRBV27; d_gene: NA; len: 13; CDR3nt: TGTGCCAGCAGAAACACGATATCCTACGAGCAGTACTTC; CDR3aa: CASRNTISYEQYF
j_gene: TRBJ2-7; abundance: NA; v_gene: TRBV27; d_gene: NA; len: 13; CDR3nt: TGTGCCAGCGGACCGGGACACAGTTACGAGCAGTACTTC; CDR3aa: CASGPGHSYEQYF
j_gene: TRBJ2-7; abundance: NA; v_gene: TRBV29-1; d_gene: NA; len: 11; CDR3nt: TGCAGCGTTGAAGTATTGCGCGAGCAGTGCTTC; CDR3aa: CSVEVLREQCF
j_gene: TRBJ2-1; abundance: NA; v_gene: TRBV15; d_gene: TRBD2; len: 15; CDR3nt: TGTGCCACCAGCAGAGTTAGCGGGGCTTACAATGAGCAGTTCTTC; CDR3aa: CATSRVSGAYNEQFF
j_gene: TRBJ1-2; abundance: NA; v_gene: TRBV7-2; d_gene: NA; len: 15; CDR3nt: TGTGCCAGCAGCTTAGAGGGATATAGTAACTATGGCTACACCTTC; CDR3aa: CASSLEGYSNYGYTF
j_gene: TRBJ2-1; abundance: NA; v_gene: TRBV14; d_gene: NA; len: 16; CDR3nt: TGTGCCAGCAGCCAAGCATGGCCGAGCTCCTACAATGAGCAGTTCTTC; CDR3aa: CASSQAWPSSYNEQFF
j_gene: TRBJ2-7; abundance: NA; v_gene: TRBV9; d_gene: TRBD2; len: 18; CDR3nt: TGTGCCAGCAGCGTAGGGACTAGCCCCGGCTCAGGGCACTACGAGCAGTACTTC; CDR3aa: CASSVGTSPGSGHYEQYF
j_gene: TRBJ2-7; abundance: NA; v_gene: TRBV12-3/TRBV12-4; d_gene: TRBD2; len: 14; CDR3nt: TGTGCCAGCAGTTTCGTGCCTAGCGGCTACGAGCAGTACTTC; CDR3aa: CASSFVPSGYEQYF
j_gene: TRBJ2-2; abundance: NA; v_gene: TRBV5-6; d_gene: NA; len: 13; CDR3nt: TGTGCCAGCTACGACAGGGACTCCGGGGAGCTGTTTTTT; CDR3aa: CASYDRDSGELFF
j_gene: TRBJ2-7; abundance: NA; v_gene: TRBV20-1; d_gene: NA; len: 12; CDR3nt: TGCAGTGCGAGAGAGGCACTGGCCGAGCAGTACTTC; CDR3aa: CSAREALAEQYF
j_gene: TRBJ2-1; abundance: NA; v_gene: TRBV12-3/TRBV12-4; d_gene: TRBD2; len: 16; CDR3nt: TGTGCCAGCAGCCCTTTACTAGCGGGGTATTACAATGAGCAGTTCTTC; CDR3aa: CASSPLLAGYYNEQFF
j_gene: TRBJ2-7; abundance: NA; v_gene: TRBV2; d_gene: TRBD1; len: 19; CDR3nt: TGTGCCAGCAGTGAAGCCCCCCTTGAGACAGGGGTCCTCTCCTACGAGCAGTACTTC; CDR3aa: CASSEAPLETGVLSYEQYF
j_gene: TRBJ2-1; abundance: NA; v_gene: TRBV20-1; d_gene: TRBD2; len: 16; CDR3nt: TGCAGTGCTAGAGATTCGGATCTGCTAGCGGTAAATGAGCAGTTCTTC; CDR3aa: CSARDSDLLAVNEQFF
j_gene: TRBJ1-1; abundance: NA; v_gene: TRBV12-3/TRBV12-4; d_gene: NA; len: 15; CDR3nt: TGTGCCAGCAGTTTAATACTTGGGCTGAACACTGAAGCTTTCTTT; CDR3aa: CASSLILGLNTEAFF
j_gene: TRBJ1-1; abundance: NA; v_gene: TRBV20-1; d_gene: NA; len: 12; CDR3nt: TGCAGTGCTAGAGATGAAGCCCCGCAAGCTTTCTTT; CDR3aa: CSARDEAPQAFF
j_gene: TRBJ2-1; abundance: NA; v_gene: TRBV19; d_gene: TRBD2; len: 13; CDR3nt: TGTGCCAGTGCGGGCGGGGGGCTCAATGAGCAGTTCTTC; CDR3aa: CASAGGGLNEQFF
j_gene: TRBJ2-7; abundance: few; v_gene: TRBV6-6; d_gene: TRBD1; len: 14; CDR3nt: TGTGCCAGCAGTTACTCGGGACAGGGAAACGAGCAGTACTTC; CDR3aa: CASSYSGQGNEQYF
j_gene: TRBJ1-2; abundance: NA; v_gene: TRBV7-2; d_gene: TRBD1; len: 14; CDR3nt: TGTGCCAGCAGCTTAGGACAGGGGAACTATGGCTACACCTTC; CDR3aa: CASSLGQGNYGYTF
j_gene: TRBJ2-3; abundance: NA; v_gene: TRBV27; d_gene: NA; len: 13; CDR3nt: TGTGCCAGCAGTTTATCCCTTAGAAATACGCAGTATTTT; CDR3aa: CASSLSLRNTQYF
j_gene: TRBJ1-5; abundance: NA; v_gene: TRBV7-9; d_gene: NA; len: 13; CDR3nt: TGTGCCAGCAGCTTAGTCGACAAGCAGCCCCAGCATTTT; CDR3aa: CASSLVDKQPQHF
j_gene: TRBJ2-3; abundance: NA; v_gene: TRBV4-3; d_gene: NA; len: 15; CDR3nt: TGCGCCAGCAGCCTCAGGGGGGGCAGCACAGATACGCAGTATTTT; CDR3aa: CASSLRGGSTDTQYF
j_gene: TRBJ2-5; abundance: NA; v_gene: TRBV5-1; d_gene: TRBD1; len: 14; CDR3nt: TGCGCCAGCAAGCTAAGGACAGGCCAAGAGACCCAGTACTTC; CDR3aa: CASKLRTGQETQYF
j_gene: TRBJ2-3; abundance: NA; v_gene: TRBV19; d_gene: TRBD1; len: 14; CDR3nt: TGTGCCAGTAGCGACAGGGGTGACACAGATACGCAGTATTTT; CDR3aa: CASSDRGDTDTQYF
j_gene: TRBJ1-5; abundance: NA; v_gene: TRBV12-3/TRBV12-4; d_gene: NA; len: 14; CDR3nt: TGTGCCAGCAGTTTAGAGAGTGACAATCAGCCCCAGCATTTT; CDR3aa: CASSLESDNQPQHF
j_gene: TRBJ2-1; abundance: NA; v_gene: TRBV6-5; d_gene: TRBD1; len: 14; CDR3nt: TGTGCCAGCAGCAGGGGGTTTTCCTACAATGAGCAGTTCTTC; CDR3aa: CASSRGFSYNEQFF
j_gene: TRBJ2-7; abundance: few; v_gene: TRBV2; d_gene: NA; len: 10; CDR3nt: TGTGCCAGCGGAGCCTACGAGCAGTACTTC; CDR3aa: CASGAYEQYF
j_gene: TRBJ1-2; abundance: NA; v_gene: TRBV6-5; d_gene: NA; len: 13; CDR3nt: TGTGCCAGCAGTTACTCGACCGGGTTTGGCTACACCTTC; CDR3aa: CASSYSTGFGYTF
j_gene: TRBJ2-7; abundance: NA; v_gene: TRBV4-3; d_gene: TRBD2; len: 15; CDR3nt: TGCGCCAGCAGCGCCTCGACTAGCGGCTCCTACGAGCAGTACTTC; CDR3aa: CASSASTSGSYEQYF
j_gene: TRBJ2-7; abundance: few; v_gene: TRBV6-5; d_gene: NA; len: 14; CDR3nt: TGTGCCAGCAGTTACGGGCAGCGAAACTACGAGCAGTACTTC; CDR3aa: CASSYGQRNYEQYF
j_gene: TRBJ2-1; abundance: NA; v_gene: TRBV20-1; d_gene: TRBD2; len: 16; CDR3nt: TGCAGTGCTAGGGCACCAGCGGGAGTGGTCCCCGGTGAGCAGTTCTTC; CDR3aa: CSARAPAGVVPGEQFF
j_gene: TRBJ2-5; abundance: NA; v_gene: TRBV20-1; d_gene: NA; len: 14; CDR3nt: TGCAGTGCTAGAGATCGGGACCCTCAAGAGACCCAGTACTTC; CDR3aa: CSARDRDPQETQYF
j_gene: TRBJ2-1; abundance: NA; v_gene: TRBV4-3; d_gene: TRBD2; len: 17; CDR3nt: TGCGCCAGCAGCCAAGATCCGGCGGGAGTTCAAAATAGTGAGCAGTTCTTC; CDR3aa: CASSQDPAGVQNSEQFF
j_gene: TRBJ2-5; abundance: NA; v_gene: TRBV30; d_gene: TRBD1; len: 12; CDR3nt: TGTGCCTGGAGTGTACAGGGGGAGACCCAGTACTTC; CDR3aa: CAWSVQGETQYF
j_gene: TRBJ2-3; abundance: NA; v_gene: TRBV9; d_gene: NA; len: 12; CDR3nt: TGTGCCAGCACCTCGATAGAGGGTCGGCGGTATTTT; CDR3aa: CASTSIEGRRYF
j_gene: TRBJ2-3; abundance: NA; v_gene: TRBV7-9; d_gene: NA; len: 17; CDR3nt: TGTGCCAGCAGCGCCACAAGGTTCGGGACTAGCACAGATACGCAGTATTTT; CDR3aa: CASSATRFGTSTDTQYF
j_gene: TRBJ2-5; abundance: once; v_gene: TRBV7-9; d_gene: NA; len: 16; CDR3nt: TGTGCCAGCAGCCGAATCGAAATCTCCGAGGGGGAGACCCAGTACTTC; CDR3aa: CASSRIEISEGETQYF
j_gene: TRBJ2-1; abundance: once; v_gene: TRBV2; d_gene: NA; len: 15; CDR3nt: TGTGCCAGCAGCCTAGAAGACAGACCCTACAATGAGCAGTTCTTC; CDR3aa: CASSLEDRPYNEQFF
j_gene: TRBJ2-3; abundance: NA; v_gene: TRBV6-2/TRBV6-3; d_gene: TRBD2; len: 18; CDR3nt: TGTGCCAGCAGTTACTCGAGACGCGCGGGGGGCCACACAGATACGCAGTATTTT; CDR3aa: CASSYSRRAGGHTDTQYF
j_gene: TRBJ1-2; abundance: NA; v_gene: TRBV6-2/TRBV6-3; d_gene: NA; len: 11; CDR3nt: TGTGCCAGCAGTACCATCTATGGCTACACCTTC; CDR3aa: CASSTIYGYTF
j_gene: TRBJ2-1; abundance: NA; v_gene: TRBV12-3/TRBV12-4; d_gene: NA; len: 13; CDR3nt: TGTGCCAGCTTAGAAGCGGGTTACAATGAGCAGTTCTTC; CDR3aa: CASLEAGYNEQFF
j_gene: TRBJ1-3; abundance: NA; v_gene: TRBV3-1; d_gene: NA; len: 15; CDR3nt: TGTGCCAGCAGCCCCGACGTCGGCTCTGGAAACACCATATATTTT; CDR3aa: CASSPDVGSGNTIYF
j_gene: TRBJ2-7; abundance: NA; v_gene: TRBV4-1; d_gene: TRBD2; len: 18; CDR3nt: TGCGCCAGCAGCCAAGATACTAGCGGGGGCCTGAGCTCCTACGAGCAGTACTTC; CDR3aa: CASSQDTSGGLSSYEQYF
j_gene: TRBJ1-1; abundance: NA; v_gene: TRBV4-3; d_gene: TRBD1; len: 15; CDR3nt: TGCGCCAGCAGCCAAGGCGGGACAGAGAACACTGAAGCTTTCTTT; CDR3aa: CASSQGGTENTEAFF
j_gene: TRBJ2-3; abundance: NA; v_gene: TRBV9; d_gene: TRBD2; len: 18; CDR3nt: TGTGCCAGCAGCGACCGACTAGCGGGAGAAGATAGCACAGATACGCAGTATTTT; CDR3aa: CASSDRLAGEDSTDTQYF
j_gene: TRBJ1-3; abundance: NA; v_gene: TRBV12-3/TRBV12-4; d_gene: NA; len: 14; CDR3nt: TGTGCCCAGCAGGCTGAGGGTACTGAAAACACCATATATTTT; CDR3aa: CAQQAEGTENTIYF
j_gene: TRBJ2-7; abundance: NA; v_gene: TRBV20-1; d_gene: TRBD2; len: 15; CDR3nt: TGCAGTGCTAGAGTAATCCTAGCGGGAGTTTACGAGCAGTACTTC; CDR3aa: CSARVILAGVYEQYF
j_gene: TRBJ2-1; abundance: NA; v_gene: TRBV3-1; d_gene: TRBD1; len: 15; CDR3nt: TGTGCCAGCAGCCCTGAGACAGGGGAAGACAATGAGCAGTTCTTC; CDR3aa: CASSPETGEDNEQFF
j_gene: TRBJ2-7; abundance: NA; v_gene: TRBV7-8; d_gene: NA; len: 12; CDR3nt: TGTGCCAGCAGCGCGACTAGTAACGAGCAGTACTTC; CDR3aa: CASSATSNEQYF
j_gene: TRBJ2-1; abundance: NA; v_gene: TRBV9; d_gene: NA; len: 15; CDR3nt: TGTGCCAGCAGCTCCCTCGGGGCCCCCGGGTATGAGCAGTTCTTC; CDR3aa: CASSSLGAPGYEQFF
j_gene: TRBJ1-1; abundance: NA; v_gene: TRBV6-2/TRBV6-3; d_gene: NA; len: 15; CDR3nt: TGTGCCAGCAGACTGGACAGCGACCTCTCCACTGAAGCTTTCTTT; CDR3aa: CASRLDSDLSTEAFF
j_gene: TRBJ2-1; abundance: few; v_gene: TRBV4-3; d_gene: NA; len: 15; CDR3nt: TGCGCCAGCAGCCAAGATCGGGGGCCTTACAATGAGCAGTTCTTC; CDR3aa: CASSQDRGPYNEQFF